This TCR beta chain was sequenced during a study of blood T cells in healthy people across ages. This CDR3 contains 15 residues. Germline V gene sequence: CDR1 DFQATT, CDR2 SNEGSKA (reference sequence). Trimming left V 3 bases short and J 3 bases short, with 16 bases between. Then a second PCR, running roughly 7 to 11 cycles, was carried out with a sample-barcoded 5' primer and a J-beta primer mix. Using its own MiXCR run on the 5' RACE reads, TCRdb lists one record per CDR3 protein. The sample yields around 1,700,000 distinct CDR3 sequences, 28% seen once. The gene calls are TRBV20-1 and TRBJ2-3; a possible D gene is TRBD1 (5 bases). The receptor's source is a woman aged 30 to 39 in good health. Input material: blood. In nucleotides, the CDR3 is TGCAGTGCTAGTCGGTCGCGTAGGGGTACAGATACGCAGTATTTT. Its translation is CSASRSRRGTDTQYF.